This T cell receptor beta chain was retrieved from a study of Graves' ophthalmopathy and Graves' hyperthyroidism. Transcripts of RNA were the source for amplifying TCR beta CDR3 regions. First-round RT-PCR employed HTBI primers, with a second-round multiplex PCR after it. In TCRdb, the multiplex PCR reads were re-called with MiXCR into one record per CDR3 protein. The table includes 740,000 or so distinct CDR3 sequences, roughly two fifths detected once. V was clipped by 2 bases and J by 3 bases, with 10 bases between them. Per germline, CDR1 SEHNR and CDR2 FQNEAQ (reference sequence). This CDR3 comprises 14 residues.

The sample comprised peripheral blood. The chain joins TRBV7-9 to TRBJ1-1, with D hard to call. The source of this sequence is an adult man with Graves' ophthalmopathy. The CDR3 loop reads CASSLIAGYTEAFF. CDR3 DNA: TGTGCCAGCAGCTTAATAGCAGGTTACACTGAAGCTTTCTTT. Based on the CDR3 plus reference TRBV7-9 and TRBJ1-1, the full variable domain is DTGVSQNPRHKITKRGQNVTFRCDPISEHNRLYWYRQTLGQGPEFLTYFQNEAQLEKSRLLSDRFSAERPKGSFSTLEIQRTEQGDSAMYLCASSLIAGYTEAFFGQGTRLTVV.